This T cell receptor beta chain is from a study of shared clonotypes between healthy human individuals. This CDR3 comprises 16 residues. The germline V gene encodes CDR1 LNHDA and CDR2 SQIVND (reference sequence). The V gene end was trimmed by 5 bases and the J gene end by 1 base; junction bases not matched to a gene: 8. Sequencing used immunoSEQ multiplex PCR; TCRdb keeps in-frame clones, though not all of them. The profile shows 1.5 million to 2.5 million clones, around 96% of them singletons. Naive-designated CD8 cells lacked CD45RO, were positively enriched for CCR7, and omitted terminally differentiated effector memory CD45RA+ cells.

This chain connects TRBV19 to TRBJ2-5; 9 positions agree with TRBD2. Sequencing input: naive CD8+ T cells sorted from blood. This TCR was sampled from a man in his late teens or twenties in good health. The CDR3 bases are TGTGCCAGTAGTCCCGAGCGGGAGGCGGTCCAAGAGACCCAGTACTTC. Translating gives CASSPEREAVQETQYF.